Listed below are T cell receptor beta chains from one sample, sequenced in a study of blood T cell repertoires in COVID-19. Only in-frame clones appear in the TCRdb table, and some are missing; sequencing was by immunoSEQ multiplex PCR. The data show around 280,000 clones, around nine tenths seen once. Sequenced: PBMCs or T cells enriched from blood (not recorded which). The receptor set was obtained from a woman aged 40 to 55 who had recovered from COVID-19. The CDR3 runs from the conserved cysteine through the conserved F or W. The D gene is left open where the match is weak. Where a row states a size, it is once, few, many or the class of an expanded clone; other rows omit it.

size: .; D: TRBD1; J: TRBJ1-2; V: TRBV5-1; DNA: TGCGCCAGCAGCTCGGGGACAGGTGCATATTATGGCTACACCTTC; CDR3: CASSSGTGAYYGYTF
size: .; D: TRBD1; J: TRBJ2-7; V: TRBV20-1; DNA: TGCAGTGCTAGTTTAAACAGGGGCGACTACGAGCAGTACTTC; CDR3: CSASLNRGDYEQYF
size: .; D: TRBD1; J: TRBJ1-1; V: TRBV11-2; DNA: TGTGCCAGCAGCTTGAGGACAGGGGATAGCACTGAAGCTTTCTTT; CDR3: CASSLRTGDSTEAFF
size: .; D: TRBD2; J: TRBJ2-1; V: TRBV5-1; DNA: TGCGCCAGCAGGTTTGGACTCGGGACTAGCGGGGTGGTCTACAATGAGCAGTTCTTC; CDR3: CASRFGLGTSGVVYNEQFF
size: .; D: .; J: TRBJ2-1; V: TRBV5-1; DNA: TGCGCCAGCAGCGCACTGGGGAGCTCCTACAATGAGCAGTTCTTC; CDR3: CASSALGSSYNEQFF
size: few; D: .; J: TRBJ1-4; V: TRBV19; DNA: TGTGCCAGTAGTTCACCCGAGAGGGGGTTCCGGCATGAAAAACTGTTTTTT; CDR3: CASSSPERGFRHEKLFF
size: .; D: TRBD1; J: TRBJ1-1; V: TRBV6-5; DNA: TGTGCCAGCGAGCAACAGGGGCGGGGCGACACTGAAGCTTTCTTT; CDR3: CASEQQGRGDTEAFF
size: .; D: .; J: TRBJ2-7; V: TRBV6-7; DNA: TGTGCCAGCAGTTACTCGATTCAGGGTCCCCTCTACGAGCAGTACTTC; CDR3: CASSYSIQGPLYEQYF
size: .; D: TRBD1; J: TRBJ1-6; V: TRBV27; DNA: TGTGCCAGCAGTGGGACAGGGCGGTCACCCCTCCACTTT; CDR3: CASSGTGRSPLHF
size: .; D: TRBD2; J: TRBJ2-5; V: TRBV9; DNA: TGTGCCAGCAGCGTAGTGCCTAGCGGGAGGAGGGAGACCCAGTACTTC; CDR3: CASSVVPSGRRETQYF
size: .; D: .; J: TRBJ2-7; V: TRBV2; DNA: TGTGCCAGCCTGAGGGGGGGAGGGAATTCCTACGAGCAGTACTTC; CDR3: CASLRGGGNSYEQYF
size: .; D: .; J: TRBJ2-7; V: TRBV18; DNA: TGTGCCAGCTCACCTATTTCAGTAAGGGGTAGCTACGAGCAGTACTTC; CDR3: CASSPISVRGSYEQYF
size: .; D: .; J: TRBJ2-1; V: TRBV6-4; DNA: TGTGCCAGCAGTGACCGAGGGAGGTTATCCTACAATGAGCAGTTCTTC; CDR3: CASSDRGRLSYNEQFF
size: .; D: .; J: TRBJ1-4; V: TRBV14; DNA: TGTGCCAGCAGCCAACGTCATGAAAAACTGTTTTTT; CDR3: CASSQRHEKLFF
size: .; D: .; J: TRBJ2-2; V: TRBV19; DNA: TGTGCCGCCACAACCCCAGGGTCGAGCACCGGGGAGCTGTTTTTT; CDR3: CAATTPGSSTGELFF
size: .; D: TRBD1; J: TRBJ1-3; V: TRBV6-5; DNA: TGTGCCAGCAGTCGGGACAGCGCCTTTGGAAACACCATATATTTT; CDR3: CASSRDSAFGNTIYF
size: .; D: TRBD1; J: TRBJ2-3; V: TRBV5-1; DNA: TGCGCCAGCAGCCCCGGACAGGGGACAGATACGCAGTATTTT; CDR3: CASSPGQGTDTQYF
size: .; D: .; J: TRBJ1-1; V: TRBV15; DNA: TGTGCCACCAGCAGAGGACTAAGTGCCCAGGAAGCTTTCTTT; CDR3: CATSRGLSAQEAFF
size: once; D: TRBD1; J: TRBJ1-2; V: TRBV29-1; DNA: TGCAGCGTATCCCCGGGACAGGGGTCTAACTATGGCTACACCTTC; CDR3: CSVSPGQGSNYGYTF
size: few; D: .; J: TRBJ1-1; V: TRBV7-2; DNA: TGTGCCAGCAGCTTAGCGATAGGGGGTCAGGGGACTTTCTTT; CDR3: CASSLAIGGQGTFF
size: .; D: TRBD1; J: TRBJ1-2; V: TRBV6-1; DNA: TGTGCCAGCAGCGAAGGGTCGAGGACAGGGAACTATGGCTACACCTTC; CDR3: CASSEGSRTGNYGYTF
size: .; D: TRBD1; J: TRBJ2-2; V: TRBV4-2; DNA: TGTGCCAGCAGCTACAGGTCGAGGGGGCCGGGGGAGCTGTTTTTT; CDR3: CASSYRSRGPGELFF
size: .; D: TRBD1; J: TRBJ1-1; V: TRBV7-2; DNA: TGTGCCACGGGGGACAGAAAGAACACTGAAGCTTTCTTT; CDR3: CATGDRKNTEAFF
size: few; D: TRBD1; J: TRBJ1-2; V: TRBV10-3; DNA: TGTGCCATCAGTGCTTCAGGGGGCGCGGACTATGGCTACACCTTC; CDR3: CAISASGGADYGYTF
size: .; D: TRBD2; J: TRBJ2-3; V: TRBV18; DNA: TGTGCCAGCTCACCCGCCGGACTAGCGGACACAGATACGCAGTATTTT; CDR3: CASSPAGLADTDTQYF
size: .; D: TRBD1; J: TRBJ1-2; V: TRBV18; DNA: TGTGCCAGCTCAACCCCTGGACAGGGAGTCCACTATGGCTACACCTTC; CDR3: CASSTPGQGVHYGYTF
size: .; D: TRBD1; J: TRBJ1-2; V: TRBV29-1; DNA: TGCAGCGTTGATGACAGGGACTATGGCTACACCTTC; CDR3: CSVDDRDYGYTF
size: .; D: TRBD2; J: TRBJ2-1; V: TRBV5-1; DNA: TGCGCCAGCAGCTTAAGCGGGAGGGCCGAAAATGAGCAGTTCTTC; CDR3: CASSLSGRAENEQFF
size: .; D: .; J: TRBJ1-2; V: TRBV7-9; DNA: TGTGCCAGCAGCCCGTTTGGGGGGTGGGATAACTATGGCTACACCTTC; CDR3: CASSPFGGWDNYGYTF
size: .; D: .; J: TRBJ1-1; V: TRBV3-1/TRBV3-2; DNA: TGTGCCAGCAGCCGACAGCTCATGAACACTGAAGCTTTCTTT; CDR3: CASSRQLMNTEAFF
size: once; D: .; J: TRBJ1-2; V: TRBV5-8; DNA: TGTGCCAGCATCCTAGTCCAGTTCTATGGCTACACCTTC; CDR3: CASILVQFYGYTF
size: .; D: .; J: TRBJ2-3; V: TRBV2; DNA: TGTGCCAGCACCCGATTAACAGAGAACACAGATACGCAGTATTTT; CDR3: CASTRLTENTDTQYF
size: once; D: TRBD1; J: TRBJ1-3; V: TRBV10-2; DNA: TGCGCCACCTTTGGACAGGGGGAAGGAAACACCATATATTTT; CDR3: CATFGQGEGNTIYF
size: .; D: TRBD1; J: TRBJ2-7; V: TRBV4-2; DNA: TGTGCCAGCAGCCTTGGACAGGGGGACGAGCAGTACTTC; CDR3: CASSLGQGDEQYF
size: .; D: .; J: TRBJ1-3; V: TRBV5-5; DNA: TGTGCCAGCAGCTTGGAAGGGAGCTCTGGAAACACCATATATTTT; CDR3: CASSLEGSSGNTIYF
size: .; D: .; J: TRBJ1-1; V: TRBV5-1; DNA: TGCGCCAGCAGCTTGGCCGGGTCAGGGTTGAACACTGAAGCTTTCTTT; CDR3: CASSLAGSGLNTEAFF
size: .; D: .; J: TRBJ1-1; V: TRBV5-1; DNA: TGCGCCAGCAGCAGGATAGGCGGGAACACTGAAGCTTTCTTT; CDR3: CASSRIGGNTEAFF
size: .; D: .; J: TRBJ1-2; V: TRBV5-1; DNA: TGCGCCAGCAGCTTGGCCGGGGGGCGTACGGACTATGGCTACACCTTC; CDR3: CASSLAGGRTDYGYTF
size: .; D: .; J: TRBJ2-3; V: TRBV7-2; DNA: TGTGCCAGCACTATGTCCGCGACTACAGATACGCAGTATTTT; CDR3: CASTMSATTDTQYF
size: .; D: TRBD1; J: TRBJ1-2; V: TRBV18; DNA: TGTGCCAGCTCACCCCTACAGGGGGACTATGGCTACACCTTC; CDR3: CASSPLQGDYGYTF
size: few; D: .; J: TRBJ1-2; V: TRBV29-1; DNA: TGCAGCGTTGAACCGGGGGTCACCTCTTATGGCTACACCTTC; CDR3: CSVEPGVTSYGYTF
size: .; D: .; J: TRBJ2-7; V: TRBV1; DNA: TGCACCAGCAGCCAAGTCTTTCTATGGGGGACTAGCTCCTACGAGCAGTACTTC; CDR3: CTSSQVFLWGTSSYEQYF
size: .; D: .; J: TRBJ2-1; V: TRBV6-5; DNA: TGTGCCAGCAGATTTATCCGGGATTCCTACAATGAGCAGTTCTTC; CDR3: CASRFIRDSYNEQFF
size: .; D: .; J: TRBJ2-3; V: TRBV29-1; DNA: TGCAGCGTTGTGGGCAGCACAGATACGCAGTATTTT; CDR3: CSVVGSTDTQYF
size: .; D: TRBD1; J: TRBJ1-2; V: TRBV11-2; DNA: TGTGCCAGCAGCCCCGACAGGGGGATTGGCTACACCTTC; CDR3: CASSPDRGIGYTF
size: .; D: TRBD2; J: TRBJ2-1; V: TRBV6-1; DNA: TGTGCCAGCAGTGCCCGGACTAGCCCCTACTACAATGAGCAGTTCTTC; CDR3: CASSARTSPYYNEQFF
size: .; D: TRBD1; J: TRBJ1-1; V: TRBV30; DNA: TGTGCCTGGAGCACAGGGGCATTGAACACTGAAGCTTTCTTT; CDR3: CAWSTGALNTEAFF